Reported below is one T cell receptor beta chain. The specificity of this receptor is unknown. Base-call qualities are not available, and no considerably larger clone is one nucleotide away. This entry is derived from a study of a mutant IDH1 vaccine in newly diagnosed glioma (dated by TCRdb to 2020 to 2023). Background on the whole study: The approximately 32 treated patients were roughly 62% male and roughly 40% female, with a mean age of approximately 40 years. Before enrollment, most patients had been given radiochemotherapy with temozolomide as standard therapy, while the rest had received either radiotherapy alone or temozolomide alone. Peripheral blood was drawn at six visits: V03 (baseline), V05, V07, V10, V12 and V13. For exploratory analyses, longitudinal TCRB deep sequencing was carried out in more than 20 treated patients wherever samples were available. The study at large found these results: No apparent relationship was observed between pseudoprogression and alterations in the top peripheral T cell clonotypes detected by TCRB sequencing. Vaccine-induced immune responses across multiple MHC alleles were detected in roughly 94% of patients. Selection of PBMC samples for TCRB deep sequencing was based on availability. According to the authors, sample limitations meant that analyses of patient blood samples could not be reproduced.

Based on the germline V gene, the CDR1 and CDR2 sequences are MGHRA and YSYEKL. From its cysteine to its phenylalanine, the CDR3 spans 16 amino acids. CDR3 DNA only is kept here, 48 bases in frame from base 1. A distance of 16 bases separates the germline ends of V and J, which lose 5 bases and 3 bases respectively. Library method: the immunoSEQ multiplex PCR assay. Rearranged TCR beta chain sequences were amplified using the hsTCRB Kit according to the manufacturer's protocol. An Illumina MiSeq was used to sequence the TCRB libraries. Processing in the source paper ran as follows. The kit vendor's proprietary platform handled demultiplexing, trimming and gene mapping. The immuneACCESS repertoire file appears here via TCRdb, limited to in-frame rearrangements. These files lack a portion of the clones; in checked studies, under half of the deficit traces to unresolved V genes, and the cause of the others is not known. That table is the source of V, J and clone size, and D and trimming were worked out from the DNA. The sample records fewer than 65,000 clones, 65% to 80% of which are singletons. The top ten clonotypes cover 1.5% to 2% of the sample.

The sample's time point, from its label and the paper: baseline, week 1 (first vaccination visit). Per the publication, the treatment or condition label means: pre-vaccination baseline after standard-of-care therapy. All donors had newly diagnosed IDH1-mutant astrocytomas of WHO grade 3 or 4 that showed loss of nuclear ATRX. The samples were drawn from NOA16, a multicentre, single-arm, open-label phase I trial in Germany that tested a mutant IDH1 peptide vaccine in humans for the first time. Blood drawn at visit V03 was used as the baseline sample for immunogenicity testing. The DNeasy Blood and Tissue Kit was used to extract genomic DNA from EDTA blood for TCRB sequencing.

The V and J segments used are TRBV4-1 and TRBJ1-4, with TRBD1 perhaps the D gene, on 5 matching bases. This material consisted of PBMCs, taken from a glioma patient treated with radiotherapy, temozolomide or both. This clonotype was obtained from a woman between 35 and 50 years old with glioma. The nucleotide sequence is TGCGCCAGCAGCACTTTTCCGACAGTCCCTAATGAAAAACTGTTTTTT. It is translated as CASSTFPTVPNEKLFF.